This TCR beta chain was profiled in a study of blood T cells in healthy people across ages. Study findings and constraints: Significant beta diversity loss was already apparent by age roughly 40, declining roughly linearly.

Alongside a J-beta primer mix, a sample-barcoded 5' primer served in a second PCR lasting about 7 to 11 cycles. Per sample, CDR3-containing paired-end reads numbered at least 2.5 million. TCRdb reanalysed the 5' RACE reads using MiXCR and keeps one entry per CDR3 protein. The data contain under 800,000 distinct CDR3 sequences, approximately 43% of them singletons. This clonotype appeared many times. The antigen remains undetermined. Germline lookup yields CDR1 MNHEY and CDR2 SVGAGI. The V end was cut by 1 base, the J end by 6 bases, with 22 bases between. The length of the CDR3 is 18 residues. The chain uses TRBV6-5 and TRBJ2-1; TRBD2 is a possible D gene (6 bases). Input material: blood. The receptor was derived from a woman aged 55-69 years in good health. CDR3: CASSYWLGGPGSGNEQFF. For the CDR3, the DNA is TGTGCCAGCAGTTACTGGCTGGGGGGTCCGGGCTCGGGCAATGAGCAGTTCTTC.